These 4 T cell receptor beta chains came from one sample sequenced in a study of identical twins. TCRdb reprocessed the 5' RACE reads with MiXCR, giving one entry per CDR3 protein. Among some 710,000 distinct CDR3 sequences listed, less than 7% were seen once. The specimen sequenced was naive T cells sorted from blood. The source is a man younger than 30 in good health.

The rearrangement uses TRBV12-3 or TRBV12-4 and TRBJ1-6; D is unclear. The V end was cut by 7 bases, the J end by 10 bases, with 23 bases between. This CDR3 comprises 16 residues. The CDR3 nucleotides are TGTGCCAGCAATCCCTCCACCGTGGCAGTCCCATCACCCCTCCACTTT. Protein product: CASNPSTVAVPSPLHF.

This clonotype has a count of ten or more. The J gene is TRBJ2-7, the V gene TRBV5-5; D call uncertain. In germline, CDR1 is SGHKS, CDR2 YYEKEE (reference sequence). Trimming removed 0 bases from V and 2 bases from J, with 9 bases in between. This CDR3 has 14 residues. This CDR3 reads CASSLANMAYEQYF. The CDR3 DNA sequence: TGTGCCAGCAGCTTGGCCAACATGGCCTACGAGCAGTACTTC.

With respect to this clonotype: A single base separates this from a much larger clone, so it may be a read error. The gene calls are TRBV29-1 and TRBJ1-5; D remains ambiguous. This CDR3 region has 13 residues. V was cut by 5 bases and J by 5 bases, with 13 bases left in between. Germline values: CDR1 SQVTM, CDR2 ANQGSEA. CDR3 sequence: CSVTLGLDQPQHF. CDR3 DNA sequence: TGCAGCGTTACACTTGGGCTCGATCAGCCCCAGCATTTT.

In this sample, this clonotype turned up many times. The chain carries TRBV13 and TRBJ2-1; tentatively, D is TRBD2 (6 bases). The V gene lost 2 bases and the J gene lost 3 bases, with 11 bases spanning the gap. CDR1 PRHDT and CDR2 FYEKMQ come from the germline V gene (reference sequence). This CDR3 has 15 amino acids. DNA of the CDR3: TGTGCCAGCAGCTTATCGGGAGAGGGCTACAATGAGCAGTTCTTC. Protein: CASSLSGEGYNEQFF.